The rows below give T cell receptor beta chains drawn from one sample of a study of graft-versus-host responses after intestinal transplantation. The method was immunoSEQ multiplex PCR; TCRdb's version includes in-frame clones alone and lacks a portion of them. The data show 100,000 to 120,000 clones, 90% to 95% seen once. Their specific antigens are unknown. The starting material was unstimulated CD8+ T cells sorted from spleen or lymph node cells, obtained before intestinal transplant. Source of these receptors: a human donor who received an intestinal transplant. CDR3s include the opening cysteine and the closing phenylalanine or tryptophan. The D gene is left open where the match is weak. Not all rows give a size; the values are once, few, many and, for expanded clones, a class.

d_call j_call clone_size v_call cdr3_nt cdr3_aa
TRBD2 TRBJ2-7 NA TRBV30 TGTGCCTGGAGAGGACTAGCGGGGTCCTACGAGCAGTACTTC CAWRGLAGSYEQYF
NA TRBJ1-5 NA TRBV6-5 TGTGCCAGCAGTTACTCGCGGAATCAGCCCCAGCATTTT CASSYSRNQPQHF
NA TRBJ2-1 NA TRBV11-1 TGTGCCAGCAGCTTCAGGGACGGCTACAATGAGCAGTTCTTC CASSFRDGYNEQFF
TRBD2 TRBJ2-2 NA TRBV2 TGTGCCAGTACTAGCGCGAGGGACACCGGGGAGCTGTTTTTT CASTSARDTGELFF
NA TRBJ1-2 NA TRBV7-9 TGTGCCAGCACCAATAGTCCCGGGGATGGCTACACCTTC CASTNSPGDGYTF
NA TRBJ1-5 NA TRBV6-1 TGTGCCAGCAGTCAGGGTTATAGCAATCAGCCCCAGCATTTT CASSQGYSNQPQHF
NA TRBJ2-3 NA TRBV7-3 TGTGCCAGCAGCGTGGGTGTCTCGAGGGGGGATACGCAGTATTTT CASSVGVSRGDTQYF
NA TRBJ1-2 few TRBV7-9 TGTGCCAGCAGCTTTCAAGGGAACTATGGCTACACCTTC CASSFQGNYGYTF
NA TRBJ2-3 few TRBV11-3 TGTGCCAGCAGCCCGGAAGCCGGGGATACGCAGTATTTT CASSPEAGDTQYF
NA TRBJ2-2 once TRBV4-1 TGCGCCAGCAGCCAGGACAGAGCGGCCACCGGGGAGCTGTTTTTT CASSQDRAATGELFF
TRBD2 TRBJ2-3 once TRBV30 TGTGCCTGGGCGGGAGGGCATGATACGCAGTATTTT CAWAGGHDTQYF
NA TRBJ2-2 NA TRBV6-5 TGTGCCAGCAGTTACGGGGCGGCTGGGGCCCCTGTTTTT CASSYGAAGAPVF
NA TRBJ1-4 few TRBV7-8 TGTGCCAGCAGCCGGCGAGGGTCGGGGGGAAAACTGTTTTTT CASSRRGSGGKLFF
TRBD2 TRBJ2-3 NA TRBV5-1 TGCGCCAGCGCTAGCGGGATCGGGGACACAGATACGCAGTATTTT CASASGIGDTDTQYF
NA TRBJ2-1 NA TRBV9 TGTGCCAGCAGCGTATACTACGGACGAAGCTCCTACAATGAGCAGTTCTTC CASSVYYGRSSYNEQFF
NA TRBJ1-5 NA TRBV9 TGTGCCAGCAGCGTCACGGGGGGGGAGCCCCAGCATTTT CASSVTGGEPQHF
NA TRBJ2-1 NA TRBV27 TGTGCCAGCAGTCCCAATCCCCCCAATGAGCAGTTCTTC CASSPNPPNEQFF
NA TRBJ1-1 NA TRBV19 TGTGCCAGTAGTATAGTAGGGCAAGCAAACACTGAAGCTTTCTTT CASSIVGQANTEAFF
NA TRBJ2-7 NA TRBV27 TGTGCCAGCAGTTCCTCCGAGCCCGGGACTTTAGAGGAGTACTTC CASSSSEPGTLEEYF
NA TRBJ2-1 NA TRBV9 TGTGCCAGCAGCGCATACGCCCTCGATGAGCAGTTCTTC CASSAYALDEQFF
NA TRBJ1-2 once TRBV27 TGTGCCAGCAGTTTATTTTTCTCGCGGGGGGCGGAGTATGGCTACACCTTC CASSLFFSRGAEYGYTF
TRBD2 TRBJ2-3 NA TRBV9 TGTGCCAGCAGCCCAGGGGCGGGAGGATGGACAGATACGCAGTATTTT CASSPGAGGWTDTQYF
NA TRBJ2-7 NA TRBV28 TGTGCCAGCGCGGAGCAAACCTCCCTCGAGCAGTACTTC CASAEQTSLEQYF
TRBD2 TRBJ2-7 NA TRBV6-5 TGTGCCAGCAGTTCGATTAGCGGGAGGTCCTACGAGCAGTACTTC CASSSISGRSYEQYF
NA TRBJ2-7 NA TRBV4-1 TGCGCCAGCAGCCAACAGGAGGCAGGGCCCTACTACGAGCAGTACTTC CASSQQEAGPYYEQYF
TRBD1 TRBJ2-6 NA TRBV7-9 TGTGCCAGCAGCTCCCGGGACAGGTATTCTGGGGCCAACGTCCTGACTTTC CASSSRDRYSGANVLTF
NA TRBJ2-7 NA TRBV5-6 TGTGCCAGCAGCCCCTGGGGCCACGAGCAGTACTTC CASSPWGHEQYF
TRBD2 TRBJ2-7 NA TRBV5-5 TGTGCCAGCAGCGGTGGGACTAGACAAGAATTTTACGAGCAGTACTTC CASSGGTRQEFYEQYF
NA TRBJ2-5 once TRBV6-1 TGTGCCAGCAGTGAAGGGGGGTATTTGGGGACCCAAGAGACCCAGTACTTC CASSEGGYLGTQETQYF
TRBD2 TRBJ2-7 once TRBV7-3 TGTGCCAGCAGCTTAGAAGGGACTAGCGGTGGAGAGCAGTACTTC CASSLEGTSGGEQYF
TRBD2 TRBJ2-4 NA TRBV5-6 TGTGCCAGCAGCTTGGAACTAGCGGGCTACAAAGGTATTCAGTACTTC CASSLELAGYKGIQYF
TRBD2 TRBJ2-7 NA TRBV6-1 TGTGCCTGCCTTGGGGGGGGAGAAGAGCAGTACTTC CACLGGGEEQYF